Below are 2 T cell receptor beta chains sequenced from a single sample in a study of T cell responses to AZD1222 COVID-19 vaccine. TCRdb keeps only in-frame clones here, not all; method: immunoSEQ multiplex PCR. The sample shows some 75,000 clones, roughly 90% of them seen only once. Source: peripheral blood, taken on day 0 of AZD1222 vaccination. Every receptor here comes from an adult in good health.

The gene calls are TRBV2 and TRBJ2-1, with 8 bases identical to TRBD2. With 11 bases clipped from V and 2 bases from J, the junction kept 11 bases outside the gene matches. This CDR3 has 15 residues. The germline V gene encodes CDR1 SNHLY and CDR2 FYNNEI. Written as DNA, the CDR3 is TGTGCCTCTTTTGCGGGGGGACTAGCCTACAATGAGCAGTTCTTC. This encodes CASFAGGLAYNEQFF.

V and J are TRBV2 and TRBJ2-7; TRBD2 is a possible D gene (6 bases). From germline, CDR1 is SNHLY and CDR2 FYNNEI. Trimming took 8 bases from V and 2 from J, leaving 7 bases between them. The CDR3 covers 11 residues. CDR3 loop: CASGEAYEQYF. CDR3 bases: TGTGCCAGCGGGGAGGCCTACGAGCAGTACTTC.